This TCR beta chain was recovered during a study of T cell repertoires in cytomegalovirus infection. Study at large: Carrying CMV and the relevant HLA type showed in public TCR beta signatures.

The CDR3 has 14 amino acids. Deletions cut 5 bases from V and 4 bases from J, with 11 bases between. CDR1 SGHVS and CDR2 FNYEAQ come from the germline V gene. To note about this clonotype: Its antigen remains unknown.

Via MiXCR, TCRdb re-called the reads, giving one row per CDR3 protein. The top ten hold roughly a sixth of the sample, which has some 480,000 distinct CDR3 sequences, about 33% seen once. Study conclusions and caveats: Carriage of CMV together with the relevant HLA was identifiable through cumulative public TCR beta family frequency. HLA-C-restricted CMV-specific TCR beta clonotypes prevailed in the ex vivo response.

Specimen: cultured PBMCs, collected from culture after CMV antigen stimulation. The sequence was obtained from a human donor in good health (CMV status not recorded). Some clones in this sample may be carry-over from other donors' samples. V usage is TRBV7-6 and J usage is TRBJ1-4; D gene ambiguous. The CDR3 sequence is CASSPDAFNEKLFF. The CDR3 DNA is TGTGCCAGCAGCCCTGACGCCTTTAATGAAAAACTGTTTTTT.